The rows below give T cell receptor beta chains drawn from one sample of a study of blood T cells in healthy people across ages. TCRdb called the 5' RACE reads again in MiXCR, with one record for every CDR3 protein. The data show around 650,000 distinct CDR3 sequences, less than 40% seen once. Sequenced: blood. The receptor source for this set is a woman over 75 in good health. CDR3s include the opening cysteine and the closing phenylalanine or tryptophan. D genes are given only for firm matches. Some rows have no size entry. The others give once, few or many, or a class for an expanded clone.

TRBV20-1	TRBJ1-2	TRBD1	many	TGCAGTGCCAATGACAGGGGGCGGGGCTACACCTTC	CSANDRGRGYTF
TRBV9	TRBJ2-3	TRBD1	many	TGTGCCAGCAGCCCCTCCGGGACAGGGAACACAGATACGCAGTATTTT	CASSPSGTGNTDTQYF
TRBV19	TRBJ1-4	NA	NA	TGTGCCAGCTTCGGACGGGGCCTTAATGAAAAACTGTTTTTT	CASFGRGLNEKLFF
TRBV9	TRBJ2-5	NA	many	TGTGCCAGCAGCGTAGGGCAGGGGCAAGAGACCCAGTACTTC	CASSVGQGQETQYF
TRBV5-1	TRBJ1-3	NA	few	TGCGCCAGCAGCCCGGTCGGGGCTGGAAACACCATATATTTT	CASSPVGAGNTIYF
TRBV7-9	TRBJ1-4	TRBD1	NA	TGTGCCAGCAGCCCCAGGGGGCTTAATGAAAAACTGTTTTTT	CASSPRGLNEKLFF
TRBV20-1	TRBJ2-3	TRBD2	NA	TGCAGTTCTATAGCGGGAGACGGCTCAGATACGCAGTATTTT	CSSIAGDGSDTQYF
TRBV7-2	TRBJ2-2	TRBD1	few	TGTGCCAGCAGCACCCGGGACAGGGGGGCCGGGGAGCTGTTTTTT	CASSTRDRGAGELFF
TRBV7-3	TRBJ1-6	TRBD1	NA	TGTGCCAGCAGCTTAGACCCGGGACAGGGGAGAGTTCGGAATTCACCCCTCCACTTT	CASSLDPGQGRVRNSPLHF
TRBV7-2	TRBJ2-7	NA	many	TGTGCCAGCAGCTTAGGCCGGATCTACGAGCAGTACTTC	CASSLGRIYEQYF
TRBV6-6	TRBJ2-1	TRBD1	many	TGTGCCAGCAGTTTTAATCCGGGACAGTTGAACAATGAGCAGTTCTTC	CASSFNPGQLNNEQFF
TRBV6-1	TRBJ2-3	NA	NA	TGTGCCAGCAGTGAAGAGGGCTTTAATTTAGATACGCAGTATTTT	CASSEEGFNLDTQYF
TRBV11-2	TRBJ1-2	NA	many	TGTGCCAGCAGCACCGGGACATTCTATGGCTACACCTTC	CASSTGTFYGYTF
TRBV12-3/TRBV12-4	TRBJ1-2	NA	many	TGTGCCAGCAGTCTCCGGGACACCTCAGTGGGGGGCTACACCTTC	CASSLRDTSVGGYTF
TRBV11-1	TRBJ2-2	NA	NA	TGTGCCGGCAGCTCTCCCGTCAGGGTGAACACCGGGGAGCTGTTTTTT	CAGSSPVRVNTGELFF
TRBV30	TRBJ2-7	TRBD1	few	TGTGCCTGGAGTAGAGACAGGGTTCTGGACGAGCAGTACTTC	CAWSRDRVLDEQYF
TRBV12-3/TRBV12-4	TRBJ2-1	NA	many	TGTGCCAGCAGCCCTTGGGGAGGAACGGATGAGCAGTTCTTC	CASSPWGGTDEQFF
TRBV2	TRBJ2-5	TRBD1	NA	TGTGCCAGCATCGGGGACAGGGCGGCAAGGGAGACCCAGTACTTC	CASIGDRAARETQYF
TRBV6-5	TRBJ2-4	TRBD2	NA	TGTGCCAGCAGTTACTCGGCGGGACTAGCAAGTGGTAGTGCCAAAAACATTCGGTACTTC	CASSYSAGLASGSAKNIRYF
TRBV30	TRBJ1-4	NA	many	TGTGCCTGGAGTGTAACAGTTAATGAAAAACTGTTTTTT	CAWSVTVNEKLFF
TRBV20-1	TRBJ1-6	NA	few	TGCAGTGCTTTACGGGACATTATTAATTCACCCCTCCACTTT	CSALRDIINSPLHF
TRBV7-2	TRBJ1-1	NA	NA	TGTGCCAGCAGTGACAGACGCTCTTCAGAAGCTTTCTTT	CASSDRRSSEAFF
TRBV3-1	TRBJ2-7	NA	many	TGTGCCAGCAGCTCCTCGTGGGACGAGCAGTACTTC	CASSSSWDEQYF
TRBV5-6	TRBJ2-1	NA	many	TGTGCCAGCAGCTTGAGGGGGGGGGCCACCTTGCGTGGGAGTGAGCAGTTCTTC	CASSLRGGATLRGSEQFF